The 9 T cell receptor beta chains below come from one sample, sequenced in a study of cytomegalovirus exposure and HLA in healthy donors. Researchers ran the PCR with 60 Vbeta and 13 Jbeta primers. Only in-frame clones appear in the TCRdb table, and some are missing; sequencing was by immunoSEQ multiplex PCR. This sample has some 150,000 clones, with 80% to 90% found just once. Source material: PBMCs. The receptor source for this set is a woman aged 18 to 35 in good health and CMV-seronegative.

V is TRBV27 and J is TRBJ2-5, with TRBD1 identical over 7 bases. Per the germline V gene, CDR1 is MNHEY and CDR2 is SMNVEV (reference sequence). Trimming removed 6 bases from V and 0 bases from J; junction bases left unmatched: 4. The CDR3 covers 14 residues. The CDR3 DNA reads TGTGCCAGCAGGTTACAGGGGCACCAAGAGACCCAGTACTTC. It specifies CASRLQGHQETQYF.

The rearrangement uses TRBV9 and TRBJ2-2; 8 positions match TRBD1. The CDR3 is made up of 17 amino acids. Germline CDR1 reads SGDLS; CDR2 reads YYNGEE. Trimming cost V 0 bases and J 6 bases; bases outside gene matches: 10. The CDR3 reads CASSVGRDRSISGELFF. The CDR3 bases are TGTGCCAGCAGCGTAGGACGGGACAGGTCGATATCCGGGGAGCTGTTTTTT.

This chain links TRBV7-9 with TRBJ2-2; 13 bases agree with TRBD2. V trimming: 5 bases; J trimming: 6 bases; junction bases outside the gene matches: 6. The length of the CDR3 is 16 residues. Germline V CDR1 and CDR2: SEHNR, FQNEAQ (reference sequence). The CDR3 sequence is CASSDRLAGGAGELFF. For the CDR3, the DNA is TGTGCCAGCAGCGACAGACTAGCGGGAGGTGCCGGGGAGCTGTTTTTT.

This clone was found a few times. Here the CDR3 reads CASSADRGFGNTEAFF. CDR3 DNA sequence: TGCGCCAGCAGCGCGGACAGGGGGTTCGGGAACACTGAAGCTTTCTTT. The chain joins TRBV5-1 to TRBJ1-1; 10 bases map to TRBD1. V shed 4 bases, J shed 1 base, and the junction held 7 bases outside the gene matches. Germline CDR1 SGHRS, CDR2 YFSETQ. The CDR3 is made up of 16 amino acids.

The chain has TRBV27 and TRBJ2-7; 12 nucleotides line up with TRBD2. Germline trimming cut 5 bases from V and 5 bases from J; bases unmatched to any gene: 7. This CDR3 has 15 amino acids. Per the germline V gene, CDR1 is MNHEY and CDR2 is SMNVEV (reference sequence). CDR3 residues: CASSTGTSGLNEQYF. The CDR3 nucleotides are TGTGCCAGCAGTACCGGGACTAGCGGGCTGAACGAGCAGTACTTC.

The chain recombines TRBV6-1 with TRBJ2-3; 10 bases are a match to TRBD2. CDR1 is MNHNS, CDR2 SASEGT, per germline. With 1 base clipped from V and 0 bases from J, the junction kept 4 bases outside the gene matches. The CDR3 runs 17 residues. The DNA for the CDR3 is TGTGCCAGCAGTGAAGAGGTAGCGGGGGGTAGCACAGATACGCAGTATTTT. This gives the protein CASSEEVAGGSTDTQYF.

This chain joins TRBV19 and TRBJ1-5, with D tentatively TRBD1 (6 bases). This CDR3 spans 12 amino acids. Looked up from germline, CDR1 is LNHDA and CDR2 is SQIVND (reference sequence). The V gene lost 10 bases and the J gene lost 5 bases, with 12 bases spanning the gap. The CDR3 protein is CATSTGYQPQHF. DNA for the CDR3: TGTGCCACCTCTACAGGGTATCAGCCCCAGCATTTT.

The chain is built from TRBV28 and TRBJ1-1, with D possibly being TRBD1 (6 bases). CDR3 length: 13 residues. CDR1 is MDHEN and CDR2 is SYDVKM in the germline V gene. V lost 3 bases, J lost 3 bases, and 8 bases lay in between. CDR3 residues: CASSFPGDTEAFF. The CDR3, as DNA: TGTGCCAGCAGTTTCCCAGGGGACACTGAAGCTTTCTTT.

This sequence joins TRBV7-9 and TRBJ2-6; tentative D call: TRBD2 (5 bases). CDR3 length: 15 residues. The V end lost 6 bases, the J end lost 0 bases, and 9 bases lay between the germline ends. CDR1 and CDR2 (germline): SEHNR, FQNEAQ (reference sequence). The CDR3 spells CASRSLASGANVLTF. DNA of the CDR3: TGTGCCAGCAGATCTCTAGCCTCTGGGGCCAACGTCCTGACTTTC.